This T cell receptor beta chain was identified during a study of blood T cell repertoires in COVID-19. Overall study context: Samples came from the United States, Italy and Spain, spanning acute and convalescent COVID-19. In each case, the material was cDNA or gDNA derived from T cells, B-cell-depleted T cells, or PBMCs.

In the source study's methods: Reference gene primer amplification gave nucleated cell count estimates. TCRdb's copy holds only in-frame clones and misses some; the assay was immunoSEQ multiplex PCR. V and J calls and clone size are given by that table; D and trimming were obtained from the DNA. Here the sample spans approximately 170,000 clones, roughly 90% being singletons. This CDR3 has 11 amino acids. V lost 6 bases and J 6 bases, leaving 11 bases between the germline ends. Germline CDR1 reads DFQATT; CDR2 reads SNEGSKA (reference sequence). This clonotype originated in a man between 60 and 75 years old with acute or convalescent COVID-19. Sequenced input: peripheral blood. The chain joins TRBV20-1 to TRBJ1-1; D is ambiguous. CDR3 in DNA: TGCAGTGCCAGTCCGGGAGCTGAAGCTTTCTTT. Protein: CSASPGAEAFF.